The 3 T cell receptor beta chains below come from one sample, sequenced in a study of blood T cell repertoires in COVID-19. The table came from immunoSEQ multiplex PCR; TCRdb's copy has only in-frame clones and leaves some out. This sample has 55,000 to 75,000 clones, with around 77% found just once. Input material: peripheral blood. These receptors came from an elderly man with active or convalescent COVID-19.

V is TRBV18 and J is TRBJ1-1; a possible D gene is TRBD1 (5 bases). Looked up from germline, CDR1 is KGHSH and CDR2 is LQKENI. Trimming left V 3 bases short and J 2 bases short, with 13 bases between. This CDR3 contains 15 residues. The CDR3 loop is CASSPTANLNTEAFF. The CDR3 nucleotides read TGTGCCAGCTCACCGACAGCCAACTTAAACACTGAAGCTTTCTTT.

The chain uses TRBV29-1 and TRBJ2-7; TRBD2 matches 13 bases. CDR1 SQVTM and CDR2 ANQGSEA come from the germline V gene. The CDR3 consists of 14 residues. V lost 6 bases, J lost 4 bases, and 6 bases stayed unmatched. The CDR3 spells CSVAGTSGIYEQYF. The DNA for the CDR3 is TGCAGCGTAGCTGGGACTAGCGGGATTTACGAGCAGTACTTC.

This clone was picked up one time. This rearrangement joins TRBV11-2 to TRBJ2-1; the match to TRBD2 covers 16 bases. The CDR3 length is 16 residues. J was trimmed by 9 bases and V by 3 bases; bases with no gene match: 5. In germline, CDR1 is SGHAT, CDR2 FQNNGV. The CDR3 reads CASSLTGTSGRGEQFF. For the CDR3, the DNA is TGTGCCAGCAGCTTGACCGGGACTAGCGGGAGGGGTGAGCAGTTCTTC.